These 21 T cell receptor beta chains came from one sample sequenced in a study of shared clonotypes between healthy human individuals. Profiling relied on immunoSEQ multiplex PCR, and the TCRdb table lists in-frame clones only, not all of them. The profile shows about 2 million clones, roughly 94% of them singletons. Material: naive CD4+ T cells sorted from blood. Subset meaning: CD45RA+ positively selected. These TCRs come from a man younger than 30 in good health.

Here the CDR3 reads CASSVSRQGAEAFF. The CDR3 coding sequence is TGTGCCAGCAGCGTTTCCAGACAGGGGGCTGAAGCTTTCTTT. The chain is built from TRBV9 and TRBJ1-1, with 9 bases that match TRBD1. Unmatched junction bases numbered 5, after V lost 2 bases and J lost 6 bases. Germline CDR1 and CDR2: SGDLS and YYNGEE. This CDR3 spans 14 amino acids. Variable domain in full (rest from reference TRBV9 and TRBJ1-1): DSGVTQTPKHLITATGQRVTLRCSPRSGDLSVYWYQQSLDQGLQFLIQYYNGEERAKGNILERFSAQQFPDLHSELNLSSLELGDSALYFCASSVSRQGAEAFFGQGTRLTVV.

The chain links TRBV11-3 to TRBJ2-7; D gene uncertain. Deletions cut 5 bases from V and 4 bases from J, with 15 bases between. The germline CDR1 and CDR2 sequences are SGHNT and YENEEA. The CDR3 runs to 14 residues. DNA of the CDR3: TGTGCCAGCAGCCCTTCAACACGGCCGTACGAGCAGTACTTC. Its protein product is CASSPSTRPYEQYF.

The V and J genes are TRBV11-1 and TRBJ2-7, with TRBD2 matching 8 bases. CDR1 and CDR2 from the germline V gene are SGHAT and FQDESV (reference sequence). The CDR3 covers 15 residues. Trimming removed 2 bases from V and 2 bases from J; junction bases left unmatched: 5. Here the CDR3 DNA reads TGTGCCAGCAGCTTACTTTCGGGGGGGCCCTACGAGCAGTACTTC. It is translated as CASSLLSGGPYEQYF. The full variable domain, with the rest looked up from reference TRBV11-1 and TRBJ2-7, is EAEVAQSPRYKITEKSQAVAFWCDPISGHATLYWYRQILGQGPELLVQFQDESVVDDSQLPKDRFSAERLKGVDSTLKIQPAELGDSAMYLCASSLLSGGPYEQYFGPGTRLTVT.

Comments on this clone: In the same sample, other DNA sequences code for this CDR3. V usage is TRBV18 and J usage is TRBJ2-7, with D unclear. The germline V and J ends were trimmed by 3 bases and 4 bases, with 10 bases remaining between them. Germline CDR1 KGHSH, CDR2 LQKENI. The CDR3 covers 13 residues. The CDR3: CASSPGFGYEQYF. In DNA, the CDR3 is TGTGCCAGCTCACCCGGGTTTGGGTACGAGCAGTACTTC.

This chain connects TRBV19 to TRBJ2-1, with 7 bases fitting TRBD2. The CDR3 contains 16 residues. CDR1 and CDR2 from the germline V gene are LNHDA and SQIVND (reference sequence). V shed 3 bases, J shed 5 bases, and the junction held 10 bases outside the gene matches. DNA for the CDR3: TGTGCCAGTAGTATCTCGGGACTACCCCCGGACAATGAGCAGTTCTTC. Amino acids: CASSISGLPPDNEQFF. Full variable domain (missing parts from reference TRBV19 and TRBJ2-1): DGGITQSPKYLFRKEGQNVTLSCEQNLNHDAMYWYRQDPGQGLRLIYYSQIVNDFQKGDIAEGYSVSREKKESFPLTVTSAQKNPTAFYLCASSISGLPPDNEQFFGPGTRLTVL.

The chain recombines TRBV2 with TRBJ1-4, with 9 bases fitting TRBD1. The V and J ends lost 4 bases and 3 bases, in that order; junction bases with no gene match: 6. The germline CDR1 and CDR2 sequences are SNHLY and FYNNEI. This CDR3 comprises 16 residues. CDR3 DNA: TGTGCCAGCAGTGCAACAGGGGGCAGGGCTAATGAAAAACTGTTTTTT. It translates to CASSATGGRANEKLFF.

The chain links TRBV11-2 to TRBJ1-6; 10 bases agree with TRBD1. This CDR3 is 15 amino acids long. The germline V gene encodes CDR1 SGHAT and CDR2 FQNNGV. J lost 10 bases, V lost 1 base, and 4 bases had no gene match. The CDR3 DNA sequence: TGTGCCAGCAGCTTAGGGGGACAGGGGTTCTCACCCCTCCACTTT. This encodes CASSLGGQGFSPLHF.

The V gene is TRBV29-1, the J gene TRBJ1-3; D gene uncertain. Trimming shortened V by 7 bases and J by 4 bases, and 14 bases separated the two germline ends. The CDR3 runs 13 residues. Germline V lookup: CDR1 SQVTM, CDR2 ANQGSEA. The CDR3 loop reads CSATKSSGNTIYF. CDR3 coding DNA: TGCAGCGCTACGAAAAGTTCCGGAAACACCATATATTTT.

The V and J genes are TRBV5-1 and TRBJ2-7; D may match TRBD1 or TRBD2 (7 bases each). Trimming took off 0 bases at V and 4 bases at J, with 14 bases between the two ends. Germline CDR1 SGHRS, CDR2 YFSETQ. The CDR3 consists of 15 residues. The CDR3 loop is CASSLAGTAGYEQYF. The CDR3 region has the DNA TGCGCCAGCAGCTTGGCCGGGACAGCGGGGTACGAGCAGTACTTC.

The J gene is TRBJ1-1, the V gene TRBV20-1, with TRBD1 matching 7 bases. The trim removed 4 bases at V and 12 bases at J, leaving 8 bases unmatched. The CDR3 length is 11 residues. The germline gives CDR1 DFQATT, CDR2 SNEGSKA (reference sequence). DNA of the CDR3: TGCAGTGCTATTAACAGGGGTGGGACTTTCTTT. Its translation: CSAINRGGTFF.

The CDR3 DNA sequence: TGCGCCAGCAGCCAACGACTAGGCTCCTACAATGAGCAGTTCTTC. Protein product: CASSQRLGSYNEQFF. This chain links TRBV4-1 with TRBJ2-1; D possibly corresponds to TRBD2 (6 bases). V was pared by 2 bases and J by 0 bases, with 8 bases between. The length of the CDR3 is 15 residues. The germline CDR1 and CDR2 sequences are MGHRA and YSYEKL.

This chain uses TRBV7-9 with TRBJ1-3; the match to TRBD1 covers 9 bases. CDR1 and CDR2 from the germline V gene are SEHNR and FQNEAQ (reference sequence). Trimming at V came to 5 bases and at J to 3 bases, leaving 11 bases not matched to a gene. The CDR3 runs to 17 residues. CDR3 nucleotides: TGTGCCAGCAGCCCACCGGGACAGGGACTGGGTGGAAACACCATATATTTT. Protein product: CASSPPGQGLGGNTIYF. The whole variable domain, filled in from reference TRBV7-9 and TRBJ1-3, reads DTGVSQNPRHKITKRGQNVTFRCDPISEHNRLYWYRQTLGQGPEFLTYFQNEAQLEKSRLLSDRFSAERPKGSFSTLEIQRTEQGDSAMYLCASSPPGQGLGGNTIYFGEGSWLTVV.

The chain couples TRBV5-6 to TRBJ1-6; D is undetermined. V lost 1 base, J lost 10 bases, and 12 bases lay in between. Looked up from germline, CDR1 is SGHDT and CDR2 is YYEEEE. The CDR3 spans 14 residues. CDR3 nucleotides: TGTGCCAGCAGCTTGTTGACGCGGGAGTCACCCCTCCACTTT. It encodes CASSLLTRESPLHF.

A word on this clone: This CDR3 is also generated by other DNA sequences in the sample. J is TRBJ2-7 and V is TRBV11-2; no reliable D call. The V end lost 5 bases, the J end lost 7 bases, and 9 bases lay between the germline ends. Germline values: CDR1 SGHAT, CDR2 FQNNGV. The CDR3 covers 11 residues. The CDR3 loop is CASSLREEQYF. The CDR3 DNA follows: TGTGCCAGCAGCCTCCGAGAGGAGCAGTACTTC.

The CDR3 bases are TGTGCCAGCAGCTTCGGTACCCAGAGCGCTGAAGCTTTCTTT. Its protein product is CASSFGTQSAEAFF. This chain uses TRBV11-2 with TRBJ1-1; D ambiguous. CDR1 is SGHAT, CDR2 FQNNGV, per germline. The ends were cut back, 3 bases at V and 6 bases at J, with 14 bases in the middle. This CDR3 has 14 residues.

V is TRBV5-1 and J is TRBJ1-1; TRBD1 aligns across 8 bases. V lost 4 bases to trimming and J lost 0 bases; unmatched junction nucleotides: 8. In germline, CDR1 is SGHRS, CDR2 YFSETQ. This CDR3 contains 16 residues. CDR3 nucleotide sequence: TGCGCCAGCAGCCCCGGACAGGGACTCATGAACACTGAAGCTTTCTTT. Its translation is CASSPGQGLMNTEAFF.

J is TRBJ1-4 and V is TRBV6-5, with D possibly TRBD1 on 6 matching bases. Trimming cost V 4 bases and J 7 bases, with 16 bases left between them. CDR3 size: 15 residues. CDR1 and CDR2 from the germline V gene are MNHEY and SVGAGI. The CDR3 sequence: CASSSRSGHSEKLFF. The CDR3 DNA follows: TGTGCCAGCAGTTCCCGGTCGGGACATAGTGAAAAACTGTTTTTT.

The chain uses TRBV7-9 and TRBJ2-3; 8 nucleotides line up with TRBD1. CDR1 and CDR2 from the germline V gene are SEHNR and FQNEAQ (reference sequence). The CDR3 is 15 amino acids. J was trimmed by 4 bases and V by 5 bases; bases with no gene match: 8. DNA of the CDR3: TGTGCCAGCAGCCCCGGGGGCAGGGGGCCAGATACGCAGTATTTT. Encoded protein: CASSPGGRGPDTQYF. Full variable domain (missing parts from reference TRBV7-9 and TRBJ2-3): DTGVSQNPRHKITKRGQNVTFRCDPISEHNRLYWYRQTLGQGPEFLTYFQNEAQLEKSRLLSDRFSAERPKGSFSTLEIQRTEQGDSAMYLCASSPGGRGPDTQYFGPGTRLTVL.

The chain has TRBV7-2 and TRBJ2-2; weak D call: TRBD2 (5 bases). From germline, CDR1 is SGHTA and CDR2 FQGNSA. Trimming left V 4 bases short and J 0 bases short, with 12 bases between. This CDR3 is 16 amino acids long. The CDR3 here is CASSSFSGTNTGELFF. Here the CDR3 DNA reads TGTGCCAGCAGCTCCTTCTCGGGGACGAACACCGGGGAGCTGTTTTTT.

As concerns this clone: This sample includes further DNA sequences coding for the same CDR3. The chain joins TRBV5-1 to TRBJ1-1; D is ambiguous. CDR1 is SGHRS, CDR2 YFSETQ, per germline. The CDR3 is 14 residues long. The germline V and J ends were trimmed by 0 bases and 0 bases, with 6 bases remaining between them. In DNA, the CDR3 is TGCGCCAGCAGCTTGGCCTCTCTGAACACTGAAGCTTTCTTT. This translates into CASSLASLNTEAFF.

This clone was observed a few times. The rearrangement uses TRBV6-1 and TRBJ2-7; 9 positions match TRBD2. The CDR3 has 18 amino acids. Germline V CDR1 and CDR2: MNHNS, SASEGT. After removal of 1 base from V and 0 bases from J, the junction contained 10 bases not matched to a gene. This CDR3 reads CASSEGGRLAGYSYEQYF. DNA of the CDR3: TGTGCCAGCAGTGAAGGTGGGCGCCTAGCGGGGTACTCCTACGAGCAGTACTTC.